Listed here are 21 T cell receptor beta chains from one sample, sequenced in a study of blood T cell repertoires in COVID-19. Sequenced by immunoSEQ multiplex PCR; TCRdb stores in-frame clones only, minus some. The data contain around 300,000 clones, roughly nine tenths of them singletons. The sequenced material came from PBMCs or T cells enriched from blood (not recorded which). The receptors here all came from a woman aged 35 to 49 who had recovered from COVID-19.

The V gene is TRBV10-3, the J gene TRBJ2-1; 11 bases are shared with TRBD2. Germline CDR1 ENHRY, CDR2 SYGVKD. J was trimmed by 4 bases and V by 3 bases; bases with no gene match: 20. The CDR3 has 21 residues. The CDR3 here is CAISEWGLTSGTAERYNEQFF. The CDR3 nucleotides read TGTGCCATCAGTGAATGGGGGCTGACTAGCGGGACCGCAGAACGATACAATGAGCAGTTCTTC.

This rearrangement joins TRBV18 to TRBJ1-1; D not certain. V was cut by 3 bases and J by 11 bases, with 13 bases left in between. CDR3 length equals 12 residues. The germline V gene encodes CDR1 KGHSH and CDR2 LQKENI. CDR3 in amino acids: CASSPDREDAFF. The CDR3 nucleotides read TGTGCCAGCTCACCCGATAGGGAGGACGCTTTCTTT.

This chain uses TRBV7-2 with TRBJ1-2; D unclear. The CDR3 sequence is 15 residues long. Per the germline V gene, CDR1 is SGHTA and CDR2 is FQGNSA. The V gene lost 0 bases and the J gene lost 6 bases, with 14 bases spanning the gap. This CDR3 is CASSLAPAGVDGYTF. CDR3 in DNA: TGTGCCAGCAGCTTAGCTCCGGCCGGGGTTGATGGCTACACCTTC.

The V and J genes are TRBV4-3 and TRBJ1-1; D not certain. Trimming left V 2 bases short and J 2 bases short, with 12 bases between. The length of the CDR3 is 15 residues. Germline CDR1 LGHNA, CDR2 YSLEER. This CDR3 reads CASSQTKTVNTEAFF. The CDR3 nucleotides read TGCGCCAGCAGCCAAACTAAAACGGTTAACACTGAAGCTTTCTTT.

The rearrangement uses TRBV6-5 and TRBJ2-7; TRBD2 is a possible D gene (6 bases). The V end lost 5 bases, the J end lost 5 bases, and 16 bases lay between the germline ends. Germline V gives CDR1 MNHEY, CDR2 SVGAGI. The CDR3 contains 14 residues. The CDR3 protein is CASSPGTGVHEQYF. CDR3 sequence (DNA): TGTGCCAGCAGTCCCGGGACGGGGGTCCACGAGCAGTACTTC.

The J gene is TRBJ1-4, the V gene TRBV30; TRBD1 matches at 10 bases. Germline V gene sequence: CDR1 GTSNPN, CDR2 SVGIG (reference sequence). J was trimmed by 10 bases and V by 1 base; bases with no gene match: 12. CDR3 length equals 16 residues. In DNA form, the CDR3 reads TGTGCCTGGAGTGGGACAAGACAGGGGGCCAGGGGAAAACTGTTTTTT. It specifies CAWSGTRQGARGKLFF. Filled out from reference TRBV30 and TRBJ1-4, the complete variable domain reads SQTIHQWPATLVQPVGSPLSLECTVEGTSNPNLYWYRQAAGRGLQLLFYSVGIGQISSEVPQNLSASRPQDRQFILSSKKLLLSDSGFYLCAWSGTRQGARGKLFFGSGTQLSVL.

This chain joins TRBV5-8 and TRBJ2-2; a weak D match, TRBD1 (6 bases). Germline V gene data show CDR1 as SGHTS and CDR2 as YDEGEE. V was trimmed by 0 bases and J by 4 bases, leaving 7 bases between them. The CDR3 extends over 14 amino acids. The CDR3 DNA reads as TGTGCCAGCAGCTTGGGACAGGCCACCGGGGAGCTGTTTTTT. This encodes CASSLGQATGELFF.

The J gene is TRBJ1-1, the V gene TRBV6-5, with 8 bases that match TRBD1. The CDR3 is made up of 14 amino acids. V lost 4 bases and J lost 5; bases outside the gene matches: 6. Germline CDR1 MNHEY, CDR2 SVGAGI. The CDR3 DNA reads TGTGCCAGCAGTTTGGACAGGGTTGGAACTGAAGCTTTCTTT. Its protein product is CASSLDRVGTEAFF.

This clone was detected a few times. The chain combines TRBV7-2 with TRBJ1-1, with D maybe TRBD1 (5 bases). The CDR3 length is 14 residues. Germline lookup yields CDR1 SGHTA and CDR2 FQGNSA. The germline V and J ends were trimmed by 4 bases and 5 bases, with 14 bases remaining between them. The CDR3 DNA follows: TGTGCCAGCAGCTACGGGAGCTGGGGGACTGAAGCTTTCTTT. Amino acids: CASSYGSWGTEAFF.

The chain carries TRBV7-9 and TRBJ2-5, with TRBD2 identical over 13 bases. Germline loops: CDR1 SEHNR, CDR2 FQNEAQ (reference sequence). The CDR3 is 16 amino acids. The junction had 3 bases not matched to a gene; V was cut back by 5 bases and J by 0 bases. The CDR3: CASSLTSGGDQETQYF. CDR3 DNA: TGTGCCAGCAGCCTAACTAGCGGGGGGGACCAAGAGACCCAGTACTTC.

V usage is TRBV5-5 and J usage is TRBJ2-7; TRBD1 aligns across 9 bases. Germline-derived CDR1 and CDR2 are SGHKS and YYEKEE (reference sequence). The V segment lost 4 bases and the J segment 4 bases; nucleotides outside the gene matches: 3. The CDR3 has 13 amino acids. CDR3 sequence (DNA): TGTGCCAGCAGCCCGGACAGGGGTTACGAGCAGTACTTC. As protein: CASSPDRGYEQYF.

This clone showed up just a few times. This chain connects TRBV5-1 to TRBJ1-1; 11 bases fit TRBD1. The CDR3 consists of 14 residues. After removal of 7 bases from V and 7 bases from J, the junction contained 9 bases not matched to a gene. Germline V CDR1 and CDR2: SGHRS, YFSETQ. Here the CDR3 DNA reads TGCGCCAGCGCCCGGGACAGGGGGAGTAGTGAAGCTTTCTTT. This translates into CASARDRGSSEAFF.

V gene TRBV7-2 combines with J gene TRBJ1-2, with a possible D match to TRBD1 (5 bases). Trimming left V 5 bases short and J 2 bases short, with 15 bases between. The germline V gene has CDR1 SGHTA and CDR2 FQGNSA. This CDR3 region has 15 residues. CDR3 in amino acids: CASSHGEGRNYGYTF. The CDR3 nucleotides read TGTGCCAGCAGCCACGGGGAGGGGAGGAACTATGGCTACACCTTC. The whole variable domain, remainder taken from reference TRBV7-2 and TRBJ1-2, is GAGVSQSPSNKVTEKGKDVELRCDPISGHTALYWYRQSLGQGLEFLIYFQGNSAPDKSGLPSDRFSAERTGGSVSTLTIQRTQQEDSAVYLCASSHGEGRNYGYTFGSGTRLTVV.

In its sample, this clone was seen a few times. The chain combines TRBV7-8 with TRBJ2-6, with a tentative D call TRBD2 (5 bases). Trimming took 3 bases from V and 0 from J, leaving 6 bases between them. The CDR3 extends over 15 amino acids. Germline CDR1 reads SGHVS; CDR2 reads FQNEAQ. CDR3 protein: CASSFGSSGANVLTF. CDR3 nucleotide sequence: TGTGCCAGCAGCTTTGGGAGCTCTGGGGCCAACGTCCTGACTTTC.

V is TRBV3-1 (or the pseudogene TRBV3-2) and J is TRBJ2-7; 7 nucleotides line up with TRBD1. The V and J ends lost 5 bases and 7 bases, in that order; junction bases with no gene match: 8. The V gene's germline CDR1 is LGHDT and CDR2 YNNKEL (reference sequence). CDR3 length: 13 residues. The CDR3 sequence is CASSITTGDEQYF. The CDR3 coding sequence is TGTGCCAGCAGCATTACCACAGGGGATGAGCAGTACTTC.

This chain links TRBV3-1 (or the pseudogene TRBV3-2) with TRBJ2-2, with D possibly being TRBD2 (7 bases). The length of the CDR3 is 14 residues. V was trimmed by 3 bases and J by 6 bases, leaving 11 bases between them. CDR1 and CDR2 from the germline V gene are LGHDT and YNNKEL (reference sequence). The CDR3: CASSHYGGPGELFF. The CDR3 DNA follows: TGTGCCAGCAGCCACTACGGGGGGCCCGGGGAGCTGTTTTTT.

This sequence joins TRBV5-4 and TRBJ2-3, with TRBD1 matching 12 bases. There are 17 residues in the CDR3. V shed 4 bases, J shed 0 bases, and the junction held 6 bases outside the gene matches. Germline values: CDR1 SGHNT, CDR2 YYREEE (reference sequence). For the CDR3, the DNA is TGTGCCAGCAGCCCCGGGACAGGGGGCTCTAGCACAGATACGCAGTATTTT. Protein sequence: CASSPGTGGSSTDTQYF.

This clone has a single count. CDR3 residues: CASSSLKNAIRSAPLHF. CDR3 in DNA: TGTGCCAGCAGTTCACTAAAAAACGCCATAAGGTCGGCACCCCTCCACTTT. V and J are TRBV27 and TRBJ1-6; D remains unclear. Per germline, CDR1 MNHEY and CDR2 SMNVEV (reference sequence). The CDR3 length is 17 residues. V was clipped by 4 bases and J by 11 bases, with 24 bases between them.

The CDR3 reads CASSQEGQGDQPQHF. In DNA, the CDR3 is TGCGCCAGCAGCCAAGAAGGACAGGGTGATCAGCCCCAGCATTTT. The chain carries TRBV4-1 and TRBJ1-5, with 8 bases aligning to TRBD1. The CDR3 runs to 15 residues. Losses at the gene ends were 0 bases for V and 5 bases for J; bases not matched to a gene: 3. The germline V gene has CDR1 MGHRA and CDR2 YSYEKL.

This sequence joins TRBV21-1 and TRBJ1-3; the listed D gene, TRBD1, was not tested against the DNA. TRBV21-1 is a known pseudogene. CDR3 length: 17 residues. CDR3 residues: CASSKVDSTNSGNTIYF. The CDR3 DNA reads as TGTGCCAGCAGCAAAGTGGACAGCACTAACTCTGGAAACACCATATATTTT.

V gene TRBV4-1 combines with J gene TRBJ2-1; 11 nucleotides agree with TRBD2. The CDR3 has 19 residues. Germline CDR1 reads MGHRA; CDR2 reads YSYEKL. Trimming at V came to 3 bases and at J to 0 bases, leaving 10 bases not matched to a gene. The CDR3 protein is CASSQQASGGQSSYNEQFF. Here the CDR3 DNA reads TGCGCCAGCAGCCAGCAGGCTAGCGGGGGGCAAAGCTCCTACAATGAGCAGTTCTTC.